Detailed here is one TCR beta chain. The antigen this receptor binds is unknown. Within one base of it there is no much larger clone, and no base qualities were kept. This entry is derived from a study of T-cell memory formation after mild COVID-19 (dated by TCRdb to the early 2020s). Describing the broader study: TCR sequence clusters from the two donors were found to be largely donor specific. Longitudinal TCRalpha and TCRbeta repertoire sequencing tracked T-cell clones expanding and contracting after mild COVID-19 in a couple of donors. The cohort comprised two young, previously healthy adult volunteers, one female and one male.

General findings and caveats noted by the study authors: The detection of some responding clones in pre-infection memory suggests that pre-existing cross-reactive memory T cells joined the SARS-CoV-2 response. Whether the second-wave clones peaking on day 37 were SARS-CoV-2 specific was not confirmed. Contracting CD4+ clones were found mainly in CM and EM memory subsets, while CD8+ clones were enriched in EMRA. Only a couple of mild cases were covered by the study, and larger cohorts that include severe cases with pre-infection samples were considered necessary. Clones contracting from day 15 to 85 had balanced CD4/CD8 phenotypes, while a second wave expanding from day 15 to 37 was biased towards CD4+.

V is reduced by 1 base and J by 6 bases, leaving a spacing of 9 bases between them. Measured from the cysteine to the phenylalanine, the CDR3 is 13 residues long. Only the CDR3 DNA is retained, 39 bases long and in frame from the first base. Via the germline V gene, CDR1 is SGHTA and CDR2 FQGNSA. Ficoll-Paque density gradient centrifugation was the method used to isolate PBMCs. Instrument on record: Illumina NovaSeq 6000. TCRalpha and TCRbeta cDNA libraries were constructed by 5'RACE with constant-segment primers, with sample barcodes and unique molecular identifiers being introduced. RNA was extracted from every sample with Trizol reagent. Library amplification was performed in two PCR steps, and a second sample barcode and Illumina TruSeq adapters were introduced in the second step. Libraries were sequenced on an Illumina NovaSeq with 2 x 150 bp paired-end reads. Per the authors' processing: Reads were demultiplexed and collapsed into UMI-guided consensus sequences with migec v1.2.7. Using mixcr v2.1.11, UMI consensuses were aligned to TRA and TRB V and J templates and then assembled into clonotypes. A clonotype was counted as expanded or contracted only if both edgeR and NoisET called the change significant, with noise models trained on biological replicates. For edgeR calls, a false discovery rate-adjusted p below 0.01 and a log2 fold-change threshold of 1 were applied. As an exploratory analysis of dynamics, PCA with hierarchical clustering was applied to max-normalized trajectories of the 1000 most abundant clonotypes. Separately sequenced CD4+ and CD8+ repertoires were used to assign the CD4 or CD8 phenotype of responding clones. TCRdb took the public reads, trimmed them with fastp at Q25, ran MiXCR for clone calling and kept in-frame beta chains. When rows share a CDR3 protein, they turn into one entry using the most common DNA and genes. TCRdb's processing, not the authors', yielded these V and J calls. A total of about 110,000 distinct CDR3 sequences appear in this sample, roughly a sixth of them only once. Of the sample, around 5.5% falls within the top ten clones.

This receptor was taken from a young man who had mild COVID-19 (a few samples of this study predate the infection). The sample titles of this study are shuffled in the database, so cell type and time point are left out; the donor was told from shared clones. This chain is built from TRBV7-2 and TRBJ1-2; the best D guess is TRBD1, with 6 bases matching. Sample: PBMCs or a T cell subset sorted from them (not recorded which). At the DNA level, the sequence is TGTGCCAGCAGCTTAGGGGGACATAATGGCTACACCTTC. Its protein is CASSLGGHNGYTF.